The source of this TCR beta chain is a study of cytomegalovirus exposure and HLA in healthy donors. Germline assignment: CDR1 SNHLY and CDR2 FYNNEI. The CDR3 has 17 amino acids. The V gene end was trimmed by 8 bases and the J gene end by 5 bases; junction bases not matched to a gene: 12. PCR involved 60 Vbeta and 13 Jbeta primers. The repertoire was sequenced with immunoSEQ multiplex PCR; TCRdb's copy has only in-frame clones and lacks some. The repertoire has about 190,000 clones, about 81% of them found once; the top ten carry 1.5% to 2%. The clonotype originates from a man between 18 and 35 years old in good health and CMV-seronegative. Sequenced: PBMCs. V is TRBV2 and J is TRBJ2-2, with 12 bases fitting TRBD1. In DNA, the CDR3 is TGTGCCAGCGGTCACCGGGACAGGGGGCGGGGGACCGGGGAGCTGTTTTTT. Translating gives CASGHRDRGRGTGELFF.